This T cell receptor beta chain was identified during a study of vaccination effects on CD4 cells after COVID-19 (dated by TCRdb to between 2021 and 2023). Describing the broader study: Post-vaccine samples across the study were collected a median of 72 days after the second dose, with a range of 14 to 241. The study compared SARS-CoV-2 spike-specific CD4+ TCR repertoires before and after mRNA vaccination in COVID-19 convalescent patients and infection-naive vaccine recipients. A total of some eleven COVID-19 convalescent patients and several SARS-CoV-2-naive healthy vaccine recipients were included in the full study. Cultures from other donors in the study were sequenced using the Oncomine TCR Beta short-read assay on an Illumina iSeq 100.

To identify antigen-specific CD4+ T cell clonotypes by their expansion, the ViraFEST assay first stimulated PBMC with viral peptide pools and then applied TCR sequencing. After around eleven days of culture, CD4+ T cells were isolated with the EasySep CD4+ T cell isolation kit. Two doses of either the BNT162b2 or the mRNA-1273 mRNA SARS-CoV-2 vaccine were administered to participants. Healthy vaccine recipients had no prior SARS-CoV-2 infection, confirmed by negative nucleocapsid antibodies before and after vaccination. Approximately 2 million PBMC per well were cultured in IMDM with roughly 5% human AB serum, roughly 10 IU/ml IL-2 and gentamicin, plus 10 ug/ml peptides. On days 3 and 7, half of the culture medium was replaced with fresh IL-2-containing medium. Unless otherwise noted, each peptide stimulation condition was cultured in triplicate wells. Using Ficoll-Paque Plus gradient centrifugation, PBMC were separated from whole blood and then either used fresh or cryopreserved at -140C. The overlapping peptide pools covered the spike proteins of SARS-CoV-2 as well as those of the common cold coronaviruses HCoV-NL63, HCoV-OC43 and HCoV-229E. The QIAamp micro DNA kit was used to extract genomic DNA from the cultured CD4+ T cells.

The CDR3 spans 17 residues, from the cysteine through the phenylalanine. The entry retains the CDR3 DNA only, 51 bases that are in frame from base 1. Clipping removes 0 bases from V and 4 bases from J, with 10 as the unmatched junction base count. Taken from the germline V gene, the CDR1 and CDR2 loops are SGHAT and FQNNGV. The investigation overall reported the following: Among healthy vaccine recipients, nearly all vaccine-induced clones were SARS-CoV-2 mono-reactive, and only 1 of 255 was cross-reactive with common cold coronaviruses. Both infection-induced and vaccine-induced clones contracted markedly at late post-vaccination timepoints, which is consistent with waning T cell responses. The study was limited by a small number of convalescent patients, and early post-infection timepoints were lacking.

As concerns this clone: What antigen it recognizes has not been identified. No quality values exist for individual bases; no much larger clone is one base distant.

The method was the immunoSEQ multiplex PCR assay. DNA from the cultured, isolated CD4+ T cells was subjected to TCR beta CDR3 sequencing. The authors' analysis ran thus. The analysis removed non-productive TCR sequences, trimmed reads to the CDR3 region, and retained only CDR3s that were 7 or more amino acids long. The MANAFEST web app was used to pick out antigen-specific clonotypes by comparing their expansion in peptide wells with that in reference cultures. For clones to be considered positive, expansion at FDR<0.05 versus reference and all other wells, an odds ratio above 5, and a frequency above 0.1% in two replicate wells were required. A clonotype was defined as cross-reactive if the clonotype was significantly expanded both in SARS-CoV-2 spike wells and in at least one common cold coronavirus spike condition. Levenshtein distance calculated with the stringdist R package was used to assess CDR3 similarity, and unrooted trees were constructed with ape in R 3.6.1. This is the immuneACCESS table as TCRdb keeps it, with only in-frame sequences that have V and J called. A part of the clones is gone; compared with another copy, unresolved V genes explain less than half, and the rest is unexplained. V and J calls and clone size follow that table, whereas D and trimming were derived from the DNA. Here the sample has 26,000 or so clones; about four fifths occur a single time. More than 1.4% of the sample is taken by the ten largest.

This sample comprised CD4+ T cells from PBMCs cultured with HCoV-NL63 spike peptides, obtained after COVID-19 vaccination. The cell subset or site label, read with the paper, signifies: HCoV-NL63 spike overlapping peptide pool stimulation. The rearranged segments are TRBV11-2 and TRBJ2-5, and 8 junction bases match TRBD1. The source is a human donor who received a COVID-19 vaccine. Some clones in this sample may be carry-over from other donors' samples. The bases are TGTGCCAGCAGCTTAGATCTGGGCGACAGGGGTAGAGAGACCCAGTACTTC. Translation gives CASSLDLGDRGRETQYF.